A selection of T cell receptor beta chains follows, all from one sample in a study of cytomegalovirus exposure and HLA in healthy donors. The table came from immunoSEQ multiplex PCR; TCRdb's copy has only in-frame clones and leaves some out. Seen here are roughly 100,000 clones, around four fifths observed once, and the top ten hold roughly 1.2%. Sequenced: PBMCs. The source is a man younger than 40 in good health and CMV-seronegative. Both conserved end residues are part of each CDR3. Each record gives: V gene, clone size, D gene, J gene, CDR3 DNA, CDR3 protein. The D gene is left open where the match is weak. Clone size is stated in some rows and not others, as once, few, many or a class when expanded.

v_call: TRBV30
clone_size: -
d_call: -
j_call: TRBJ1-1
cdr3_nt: TGTGCCTGGAGTGTACTGGGCCGGAACACTGAAGCTTTCTTT
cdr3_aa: CAWSVLGRNTEAFF

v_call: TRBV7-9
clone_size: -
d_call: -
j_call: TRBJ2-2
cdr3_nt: TGTGCCGGGGAAAAGGGGAGGACCGGGGAGCTGTTTTTT
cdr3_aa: CAGEKGRTGELFF

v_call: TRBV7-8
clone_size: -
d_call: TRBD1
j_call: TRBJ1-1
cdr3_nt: TGTGCCAGCAGCTTATTGGGACAGGGTGAAGCTTTCTTT
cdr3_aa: CASSLLGQGEAFF

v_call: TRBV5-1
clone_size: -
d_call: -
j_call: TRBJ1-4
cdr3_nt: TGCGCCAGCAGCTTAGAGCTTCCCCCAACTAATGAAAAACTGTTTTTT
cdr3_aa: CASSLELPPTNEKLFF

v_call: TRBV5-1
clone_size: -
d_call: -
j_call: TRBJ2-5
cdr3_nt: TGCGCCAGCAGCTACCCGGGACAACTCCAAGAGACCCAGTACTTC
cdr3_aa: CASSYPGQLQETQYF

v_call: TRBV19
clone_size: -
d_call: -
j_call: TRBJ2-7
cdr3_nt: TGTGCCAGTAGTATAGGGGGCCCAAGCTCCTACGAGCAGTACTTC
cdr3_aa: CASSIGGPSSYEQYF

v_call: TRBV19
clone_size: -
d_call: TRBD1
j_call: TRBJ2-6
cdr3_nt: TGTGCCAGTAGTATAGCAGCCGGGACAGCTTCCTCTGGGGCCAACGTCCTGACTTTC
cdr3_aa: CASSIAAGTASSGANVLTF

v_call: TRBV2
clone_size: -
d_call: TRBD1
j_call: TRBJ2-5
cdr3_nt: TGTGCCAGCAGTGGACACAGGGGACAAGAGACCCAGTACTTC
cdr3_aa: CASSGHRGQETQYF

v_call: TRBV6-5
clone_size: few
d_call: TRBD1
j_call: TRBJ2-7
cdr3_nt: TGTGCCAGCACCACCGGACAGGGGACCTACGAGCAGTACTTC
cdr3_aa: CASTTGQGTYEQYF

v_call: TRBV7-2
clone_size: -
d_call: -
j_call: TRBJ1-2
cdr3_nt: TGTGCCAGCAGCCTGACAACTAACTATGGCTACACCTTC
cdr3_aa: CASSLTTNYGYTF

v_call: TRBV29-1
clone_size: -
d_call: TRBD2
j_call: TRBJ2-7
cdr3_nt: TGCAGCGTTTATATAGCGGGAGAATTCACCTACGAGCAGTACTTC
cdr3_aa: CSVYIAGEFTYEQYF

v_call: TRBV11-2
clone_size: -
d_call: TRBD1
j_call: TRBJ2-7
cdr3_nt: TGTGCCAGCAGCGCGACAGGGTTAGGGTACGAGCAGTACTTC
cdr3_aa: CASSATGLGYEQYF

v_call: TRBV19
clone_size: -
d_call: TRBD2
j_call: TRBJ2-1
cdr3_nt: TGTGCCAGTAGGGCTACGGGACTAGCGTTGCATGAGCAGTTCTTC
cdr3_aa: CASRATGLALHEQFF

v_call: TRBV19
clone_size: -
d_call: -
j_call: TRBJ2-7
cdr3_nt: TGTGCCAGTAGTATGTTGCGACAGGTCCCCTACGAGCAGTACTTC
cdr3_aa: CASSMLRQVPYEQYF

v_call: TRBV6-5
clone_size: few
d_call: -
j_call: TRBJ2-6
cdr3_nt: TGTGCCAGCGCGGGGACAGCTGCTGGGGCCAACGTCCTGACTTTC
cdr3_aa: CASAGTAAGANVLTF

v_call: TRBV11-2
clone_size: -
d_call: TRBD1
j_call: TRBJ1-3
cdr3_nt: TGTGCCAGCAGCAACCAGGGACAGGGTAGGGGAAACACCATATATTTT
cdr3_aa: CASSNQGQGRGNTIYF

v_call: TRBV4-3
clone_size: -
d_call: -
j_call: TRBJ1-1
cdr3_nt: TGCGCCAGCAGCCAGTTGCGCGGCCGAGAAGCTTTCTTT
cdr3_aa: CASSQLRGREAFF

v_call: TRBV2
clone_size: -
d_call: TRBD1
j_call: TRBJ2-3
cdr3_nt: TGTGCCAGCAGTGCGAGGACAGGGGGCGGCACAGATACGCAGTATTTT
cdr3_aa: CASSARTGGGTDTQYF

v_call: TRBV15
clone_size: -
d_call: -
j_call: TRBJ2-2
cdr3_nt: TGTGCCACCAGCAGCCGGGAGCGCGGGGAGCTGTTTTTT
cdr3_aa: CATSSRERGELFF

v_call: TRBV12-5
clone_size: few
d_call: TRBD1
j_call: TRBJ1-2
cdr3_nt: TGTGCTAGTGGTTTGGTACAGGGGAAGGCTAACTATGGCTACACCTTC
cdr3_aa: CASGLVQGKANYGYTF

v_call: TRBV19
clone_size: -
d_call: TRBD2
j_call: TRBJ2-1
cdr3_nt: TGTGCCAGTAGTAAACGGACTAGCGGGAGGTTCTATGAGCAGTTCTTC
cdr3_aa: CASSKRTSGRFYEQFF

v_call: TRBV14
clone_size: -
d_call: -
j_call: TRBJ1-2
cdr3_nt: TGTGCCAGCAGCCAAGATAAAATGACGGCGAGGTATGGCTACACCTTC
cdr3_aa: CASSQDKMTARYGYTF

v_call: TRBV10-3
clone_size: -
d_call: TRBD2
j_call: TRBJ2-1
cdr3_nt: TGTGCCATCAGTGAGTTGGGACTATCAAGCGATGAGCAGTTCTTC
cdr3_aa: CAISELGLSSDEQFF

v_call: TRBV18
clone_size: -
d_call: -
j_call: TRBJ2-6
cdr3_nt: TGTGCCAGCTCACCACCCGGCTCTGGGGCCAACGTCCTGACTTTC
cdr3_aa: CASSPPGSGANVLTF

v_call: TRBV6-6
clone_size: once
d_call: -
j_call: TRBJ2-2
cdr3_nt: TGTGCCAGCAGTTACCCGAGTCAGGGCCTAGGGGAGCTGTTTTTT
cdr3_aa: CASSYPSQGLGELFF

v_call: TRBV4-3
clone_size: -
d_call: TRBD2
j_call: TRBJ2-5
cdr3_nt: TGCGCCAGCAGCCAAGATTCGGGGGGGGCCGGTGAGACCCAGTACTTC
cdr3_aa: CASSQDSGGAGETQYF

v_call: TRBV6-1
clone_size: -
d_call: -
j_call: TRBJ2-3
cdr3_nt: TGTGCCAGCAGTGAGAGGTATCAGCGAACAGATACGCAGTATTTT
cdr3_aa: CASSERYQRTDTQYF

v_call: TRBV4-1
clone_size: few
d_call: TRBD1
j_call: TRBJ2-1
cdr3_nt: TGCGCCAGCAGCCAAACGGGACAGGGGGCGCATATCTTC
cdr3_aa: CASSQTGQGAHIF